A single T cell receptor (beta chain) is shown here with its context. The record originates from a study of metastatic and nonmetastatic thyroid tumors. Germline V gene sequence: CDR1 SGHAT, CDR2 FQDESV (reference sequence). V shed 8 bases, J shed 8 bases, and the junction held 19 bases outside the gene matches. CDR3 length: 16 amino acids. Every patient underwent thyroid surgery untreated. As handled by the study authors: The study built a papillary thyroid cancer distant-metastasis classifier from CDR3 differences across clinicopathological groups. MiXCR re-clonotyped the PCR reads for TCRdb. TCRdb assigned the V and J calls; the authors' analysis was not used. The sample has fewer than 6,000 clones, 33% seen once; the top ten hold more than 20%.

This chain links TRBV11-1 with TRBJ1-2; TRBD1 matches at 8 bases. This sequence was found in a female donor with papillary thyroid cancer or a benign thyroid nodule (not recorded which). Some clones in this sample may be carry-over from other donors' samples. The sequencing input was adjacent normal tissue. The CDR3 reads CASDGVPGGAFGGYTF. CDR3 nucleotides: TGTGCCAGCGATGGTGTACCAGGGGGCGCGTTTGGCGGCTACACCTTC.